Below, 3 T cell receptor beta chains from the same sample are listed, as sequenced in a study of control samples from healthy donors and cancer patients. Generated by immunoSEQ multiplex PCR, the TCRdb table keeps only in-frame clones and is missing some. The sample yields 200,000 to 250,000 clones, just under 95% seen once. What was sequenced was blood. The receptors were gathered from a man over 45 in good health.

The chain recombines TRBV5-1 with TRBJ1-5; maybe TRBD1 (5 bases). The CDR3 spans 15 residues. From germline, CDR1 is SGHRS and CDR2 YFSETQ. Trimming took off 4 bases at V and 2 bases at J, with 13 bases between the two ends. The CDR3 coding sequence is TGCGCCAGCAGCCCCCAGGGCGAGGGCAATCAGCCCCAGCATTTT. Residues: CASSPQGEGNQPQHF.

The V and J genes are TRBV2 and TRBJ2-7, with no clear D. The germline gives CDR1 SNHLY, CDR2 FYNNEI. This CDR3 contains 11 residues. Deletions cut 8 bases from V and 3 bases from J, with 8 bases between. CDR3 sequence reads: CASSPVYEQYF. The DNA for the CDR3 is TGTGCCAGCTCCCCGGTCTACGAGCAGTACTTC.

The chain has TRBV6-5 and TRBJ1-2, with 9 bases matching TRBD1. After removal of 3 bases from V and 6 bases from J, the junction contained 8 bases not matched to a gene. Germline V gives CDR1 MNHEY, CDR2 SVGAGI. The CDR3 is made up of 15 amino acids. The CDR3 region is CASSYGDRVNNGYTF. CDR3 nucleotides: TGTGCCAGCAGTTATGGGGACAGGGTCAATAATGGCTACACCTTC.